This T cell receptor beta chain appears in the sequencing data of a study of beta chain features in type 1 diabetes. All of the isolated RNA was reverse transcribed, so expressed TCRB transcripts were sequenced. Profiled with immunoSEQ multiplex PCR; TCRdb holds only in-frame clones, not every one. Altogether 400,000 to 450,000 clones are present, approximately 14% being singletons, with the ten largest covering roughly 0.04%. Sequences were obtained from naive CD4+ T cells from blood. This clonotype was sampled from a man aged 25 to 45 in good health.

This chain's CDR3 is CASSALAISGNTIYF. In DNA, the CDR3 is TGTGCCAGCAGTGCCTTGGCGATCTCTGGAAACACCATATATTTT. The rearrangement joins TRBV2 to TRBJ1-3; no reliable D call. The ends were cut back, 4 bases at V and 0 bases at J, with 10 bases in the middle. This CDR3 is built from 15 residues. The germline CDR1 and CDR2 sequences are SNHLY and FYNNEI.